The T cell receptor beta chain under discussion was sequenced for a study of blood T cell repertoires in COVID-19. About the research overall: Researchers got acute and convalescent COVID-19 samples from the United States, Italy and Spain.

In the authors' methods: Amplification with reference gene primers provided the estimates of nucleated cell counts. The table came from immunoSEQ multiplex PCR; TCRdb's copy has only in-frame clones and leaves some out. The DNA was the basis for D and trimming; V, J and clone size are from that table. This repertoire shows about 33,000 clones, around 83% found once; its top ten account for roughly 7%. V lost 7 bases, J lost 3 bases, and 15 bases lay in between. CDR1 is MNHNY, CDR2 SVGAGI, per germline (reference sequence). The CDR3 length is 14 residues. The sequencing input was peripheral blood. The V gene is TRBV6-6, the J gene TRBJ1-1; no reliable D call. This TCR was sampled from a human donor in a cohort sampled during active COVID-19. The CDR3 DNA sequence: TGTGCCAGCACCCTCGAGCCGGCGGACACTGAAGCTTTCTTT. It is translated as CASTLEPADTEAFF.